The text below deals with one T cell receptor beta chain. Its antigen is still unknown. Within one base of it there is no much larger clone, and no base qualities were kept. This entry comes from a study of beta chain features in type 1 diabetes (dated by TCRdb to the late 2010s). As for the study more broadly: No differences in mean age, gender distribution, total cell number or subset yield were found between patients and healthy donors. A total of 100 million to 110 million sorted cells were examined across all samples, and a strong correlation was observed between cell number per subset and RNA yield. The study compared the TCRB repertoires of sorted circulating CD4+ T cell subsets in recently diagnosed type 1 diabetes patients with those in matched healthy donors. Regulatory and stem cell-like memory subsets were obtained from only 8 patients and about 8 healthy donors, while naive and central memory subsets were obtained from all 28 donors.

V is pared back by 6 bases and J by 11 bases, with 13 bases lying between the germline termini. The CDR3, cysteine through phenylalanine, is 11 amino acids long. The retained sequence is limited to the CDR3, 33 bases, with the frame set at the first base. For CDR1 and CDR2, the germline V gene lists MDHEN and SYDVKM. Overall study outcomes, separate from this receptor: Shorter templates might have been favored by PCR, but patient and control samples were amplified and corrected together, so both groups would have been affected equally by any skew. Because cDNA was sequenced instead of genomic DNA, highly expressing activated cells could be over-represented, though the groups showed no difference in activation or CD3 levels. A moderate but significant shortening of TCRB CDR3 length was observed in type 1 diabetes patients in all four CD4+ subsets. Fewer insertions and more nucleotide deletions at VDJ recombination sites were observed in patients with type 1 diabetes, implying thymic rearrangement abnormalities. Because small numbers of individuals were included in the HLA sub-analyses, any influence of HLA type on TCRB rearrangement was left unresolved. Naive, central memory and regulatory TCRB repertoires appeared to be more similar among patients than among healthy donors.

Each donor gave one peripheral blood draw, averaging around 120 mL, which was collected into heparinised tubes. Using a panel that included CD45RO, CCR7, CD25, CD127, CD95 and CD27, naive, central memory, regulatory and stem cell-like memory CD4+ T cells were sorted on a BD FACSAria II. Purity was above 95% for every sorted population. PBMCs were isolated immediately by Lymphoprep density gradient centrifugation and stained directly without culture. To minimize batch effects, samples were stained and sorted in pairs, one healthy donor with one patient per experiment. All of the isolated RNA was reverse transcribed with the High Capacity cDNA Reverse Transcription Kit, so expressed TCRB transcripts were sequenced. Naive, central memory and regulatory T cell samples underwent deep immunoSEQ sequencing, averaging roughly 3.5 million total reads per sample. After sorted cells were lysed in RLT buffer, RNA was extracted with DNase-treated RNeasy Micro or Mini kits, with the choice depending on cell number. Each cell subset was processed separately to prevent cross-contamination, with patient and healthy donor samples processed together. The immunoSEQ multiplex PCR was used to amplify TCRB sequences from cDNA, generating 87-bp fragments that spanned the CDR3 region. Sequencing of the amplicons was done on the Illumina HiSeq platform. In the paper's pipeline: PCR bias was computationally corrected using synthetic template baselines, reads within Hamming distance 2 were collapsed, and singletons that could not be merged were discarded. Reads were aligned against IMGT so that V, D and J genes, CDR3 length and insertions or deletions at six rearrangement sites could be assigned. Within each subset, clonotype counts were normalized to sorted cell number, after which true diversity and Gini coefficients were computed with the tcR R package. Repertoire sharing was quantified using the overlap coefficient calculated on TCRB nucleotide sequences. Out-of-frame TCRB sequences from naive cells were analyzed as a proxy for the pre-selection repertoire. This is the immuneACCESS table as TCRdb keeps it, with only in-frame sequences that have V and J called. A part of the clones is gone; compared with another copy, unresolved V genes explain less than half, and the rest is unexplained. Clone size and the V and J calls come from that table; the DNA yielded D and trimming. In this sample the table shows some 410,000 clones, roughly 11% of which occur a single time. Of the sample, over 0.04% is held by the ten largest clones.

Sequencing was performed on naive CD4+ T cells from blood. The cell subset or site label of this sample denotes: true naive CD4+ T cells. The receptor's source is a woman aged 18 to 35 in good health. This chain joins TRBV28 to TRBJ2-5; the D gene is not confidently resolved. The CDR3: CASSQTLMQYF. The DNA is TGTGCCAGCAGCCAAACACTCATGCAGTACTTC.